The present T cell receptor (beta chain) was sequenced within a study of T cell repertoires in cytomegalovirus infection. Many counts were recorded for this clonotype. Its antigen is unknown. TCRdb redid the calling of the reads with MiXCR, one entry per CDR3 protein. This sample has 830,000 or so distinct CDR3 sequences, with approximately 30% found just once. This CDR3 spans 14 amino acids. CDR1 is LGHNT, CDR2 FRNRAP, per germline. Trimming took off 7 bases at V and 0 bases at J, with 12 bases between the two ends. V is TRBV12-5 and J is TRBJ2-5, with D hard to call. Sequences were derived from cultured CD8+ T cells from PBMCs, sampled from culture after CMV antigen stimulation. This TCR came from a human donor in good health (CMV status not recorded). Some clones in this sample may be carry-over from other donors' samples. CDR3 DNA sequence: TGTGCTAGTGCTTCCGGACGCCACCAAGAGACCCAGTACTTC. Protein: CASASGRHQETQYF.